Below are 21 T cell receptor beta chains sequenced from a single sample in a study of CD8 T cells in Susac syndrome. RNA was extracted with the RNeasy kit, and a quantity of about 0.5 to 1 ug was reverse transcribed using random hexamers. One entry per CDR3 protein, called by TCRdb with MiXCR from the immunoSEQ multiplex PCR reads. The sample shows roughly 200,000 distinct CDR3 sequences, 85% to 95% of them seen only once. Material for sequencing was CD4+ T cells from PBMCs. Receptors originate from a human donor in good health.

The chain joins TRBV23-1 to TRBJ2-7, with D unclear. TRBV23-1 is identified as an open reading frame with a role that is uncertain. V lost 6 bases and J lost 1, with 10 bases in between. The CDR3 contains 13 residues. CDR3 region: CASSLKDSYEQYV. The CDR3 DNA is TGCGCCAGCAGCCTAAAGGATTCCTACGAGCAGTACGTC.

The V gene is TRBV30, the J gene TRBJ2-6; D gene uncertain. Germline V gives CDR1 GTSNPN, CDR2 SVGIG (reference sequence). V dropped 5 bases and J dropped 2 bases, with 7 bases sitting between them. This CDR3 comprises 13 residues. CDR3 coding DNA: TGTGCCTGGTGTCAAACTGGGGCCAACGTCCTGACTTTC. Protein sequence: CAWCQTGANVLTF.

This clonotype has a single count. The chain links TRBV12-3 or TRBV12-4 to TRBJ1-2; 9 bases are shared with TRBD1. Trimming took 7 bases from V and 2 from J; bases not matched to a gene: 5. CDR3 length: 14 amino acids. The CDR3 sequence: CASTSTGGNYGYTF. CDR3 DNA sequence: TGTGCCAGCACCAGTACAGGGGGCAACTATGGCTACACCTTC.

The rearrangement uses TRBV29-1 and TRBJ2-5; D gene ambiguous. CDR3 size: 11 residues. Per the germline V gene, CDR1 is SQVTM and CDR2 is ANQGSEA. V lost 4 bases to trimming and J lost 5 bases, with 8 bases between them. The CDR3 nucleotides read TGCAGCGTTGGGCCAGCGGAGACCCAGTACTTC. Encoded protein: CSVGPAETQYF.

This chain links TRBV14 with TRBJ2-7; 9 nucleotides line up with TRBD2. From germline, CDR1 is SGHDN and CDR2 FVKESK. The CDR3 length is 17 residues. V was clipped by 1 base and J by 3 bases; unmatched bases: 10. CDR3 DNA sequence: TGTGCCAGCAGCCAAGGAGGGTTAGCGGGAGATGGCTACGAGCAGTACGTC. This translates into CASSQGGLAGDGYEQYV.

V and J are TRBV4-3 and TRBJ2-5; D is possibly TRBD1 or TRBD2 (5 bases each). The CDR3 contains 15 residues. Trimming cost V 2 bases and J 6 bases, with 16 bases left between them. Germline V gene lookup returns CDR1 LGHNA and CDR2 YSLEER. In DNA, the CDR3 is TGCGCCAGCAGCCAATCCTCCCCCGGGGCGCAGACCCAGTACTTC. Translating it yields CASSQSSPGAQTQYF.

This sequence joins TRBV12-3 or TRBV12-4 and TRBJ2-4, with 7 bases that match TRBD2. V trimming: 6 bases; J trimming: 4 bases; junction bases outside the gene matches: 12. The CDR3 loop spans 16 amino acids. The CDR3 sequence: CASRVSFSGLKNIQYF. In DNA form, the CDR3 reads TGTGCCAGCAGGGTTAGCTTTTCGGGACTAAAAAACATTCAGTACTTC.

This clonotype appeared once. The chain joins TRBV24-1 to TRBJ2-3, with a weak D call TRBD2 (5 bases). Germline V gives CDR1 KGHDR, CDR2 SFDVKD. The CDR3 is made up of 13 amino acids. Trimming removed 3 bases at V and 5 bases at J, with 8 bases between. CDR3 loop: CATSDAEGDTQYF. The CDR3 nucleotides are TGTGCCACCAGTGATGCTGAGGGAGATACGCAGTATTTT.

J is TRBJ1-2 and V is TRBV11-2; 10 bases agree with TRBD1. J was trimmed by 6 bases and V by 5 bases; bases with no gene match: 6. The CDR3 extends over 14 amino acids. Looked up from germline, CDR1 is SGHAT and CDR2 is FQNNGV. CDR3 nucleotides: TGTGCCAGCAGCCCAAGACAGGGGGCAGATGGCTACACCTTC. As protein: CASSPRQGADGYTF.

The rearrangement links TRBV19 to TRBJ1-6, with D uncertain. V was clipped by 7 bases and J by 7 bases, with 8 bases between them. CDR1 and CDR2 (germline): LNHDA, SQIVND (reference sequence). The CDR3 is 12 residues long. The chain's CDR3 is CASTQRNSPLHF. The CDR3 nucleotides read TGTGCCAGTACCCAACGGAATTCACCCCTCCACTTT.

The V and J genes are TRBV29-1 and TRBJ2-3, with 9 bases aligning to TRBD1. J gave up 4 bases and V 4 bases, and 6 bases lay outside the gene matches. Germline V CDR1 and CDR2: SQVTM, ANQGSEA. This CDR3 spans 14 amino acids. CDR3 in DNA: TGCAGCGTTGGAGGGGACAGGGAGTCAGATACGCAGTATTTT. It yields the protein CSVGGDRESDTQYF.

The rearrangement links TRBV2 to TRBJ1-5, with D uncertain. V lost 8 bases and J 3 bases, leaving 11 bases between the germline ends. Germline values: CDR1 SNHLY, CDR2 FYNNEI. The CDR3 totals 13 residues. CDR3: CASLRESNQPQHF. In nucleotides, the CDR3 is TGTGCCAGCTTAAGGGAATCCAATCAGCCCCAGCATTTT.

This clonotype appeared a single time. The rearrangement joins TRBV4-1 to TRBJ1-4, with TRBD1 matching over 7 bases. V lost 3 bases to trimming and J lost 7 bases; unmatched junction nucleotides: 5. The CDR3 is 14 residues long. Germline V lookup: CDR1 MGHRA, CDR2 YSYEKL. The CDR3 nucleotides are TGCGCCAGCAGCCATGACCGGGACAGTGAAAAACTGTTTTTT. As protein: CASSHDRDSEKLFF.

This chain joins TRBV20-1 and TRBJ2-1, with D tentatively TRBD2 (5 bases). Germline-derived CDR1 and CDR2 are DFQATT and SNEGSKA (reference sequence). Trimming took 6 bases from V and 7 from J, leaving 10 bases between them. This CDR3 is built from 11 residues. CDR3 amino acids: CSATDWNEQFF. In DNA, the CDR3 is TGCAGTGCCACGGACTGGAATGAGCAGTTCTTC.

The rearrangement links TRBV18 to TRBJ2-7; D unclear. In germline, CDR1 is KGHSH, CDR2 LQKENI. CDR3 length equals 14 residues. V gave up 3 bases and J gave up 2 bases, with 11 bases separating them. CDR3 sequence: CASSPDSAAYEQYF. CDR3 sequence (DNA): TGTGCCAGCTCACCCGACTCGGCAGCCTACGAGCAGTACTTC.

The chain combines TRBV7-2 with TRBJ2-1; D unresolved. Germline V gene lookup returns CDR1 SGHTA and CDR2 FQGNSA. Trimming pared 5 bases from V and 3 bases from J, leaving 8 bases between. The CDR3 runs to 13 residues. The CDR3 region is CASSPPRYNEQFF. The CDR3 DNA is TGTGCCAGCAGCCCGCCCCGCTACAATGAGCAGTTCTTC.

The table lists this clonotype with a count of one. The chain is built from TRBV4-1 and TRBJ2-7; D gene uncertain. CDR3 length equals 14 residues. Germline CDR1 and CDR2: MGHRA and YSYEKL. Trimming took off 1 base at V and 3 bases at J, with 10 bases between the two ends. This CDR3 reads CASSQGTVNYEQYF. CDR3 bases: TGCGCCAGCAGCCAAGGGACCGTAAACTACGAGCAGTACTTC.

This chain connects TRBV11-2 to TRBJ2-7, with 11 bases aligning to TRBD1. With 4 bases clipped from V and 5 bases from J, the junction kept 7 bases outside the gene matches. Germline V gives CDR1 SGHAT, CDR2 FQNNGV. The CDR3 sequence is 15 residues long. In nucleotides, the CDR3 is TGTGCCAGCAGCTCGAGGACAGGGGGCGAGGACGAGCAGTACTTC. It is translated as CASSSRTGGEDEQYF.

The chain employs TRBV20-1 and TRBJ2-7; 14 nucleotides align to TRBD2. The CDR3 contains 15 residues. The ends lost 5 bases at V and 7 bases at J; junction bases unmatched: 10. CDR1 is DFQATT, CDR2 SNEGSKA, per germline (reference sequence). This CDR3 is CSAATGLAGGGEQYF. CDR3 nucleotides: TGCAGTGCTGCGACCGGACTAGCGGGGGGAGGAGAGCAGTACTTC.

This clonotype occurred once. The chain uses TRBV6-6 and TRBJ2-7; 9 nucleotides align to TRBD2. The germline V gene has CDR1 MNHNY and CDR2 SVGAGI (reference sequence). The CDR3 runs to 15 residues. The junction had 3 bases not matched to a gene; V was cut back by 2 bases and J by 1 base. This chain's CDR3 is CASSYPSGVSYEQYF. The CDR3 DNA follows: TGTGCCAGCAGTTACCCTAGCGGGGTTTCCTACGAGCAGTACTTC.

This clonotype was recorded once. The CDR3: CASSPLLPGGLTGELFF. CDR3 in DNA: TGTGCCAGCTCACCCCTCCTTCCCGGGGGACTCACCGGGGAGCTGTTTTTT. V and J are TRBV18 and TRBJ2-2, with a weak D call TRBD2 (6 bases). The CDR3 has 17 amino acids. Between the trimmed V and J ends, which lost 3 bases and 4 bases, there was a span of 18 bases. CDR1 is KGHSH, CDR2 LQKENI, per germline.